The 5 T cell receptor beta chains in this list originate from one sample, sequenced in a study of OX40 agonist ivuxolimab in advanced cancers. Produced via immunoSEQ multiplex PCR; TCRdb's table is partial and in-frame only. The repertoire has about 77,000 clones, roughly 80% of them found once; the top ten carry approximately 4.5%. This sample comprised CD4+ or CD8+ T cells sorted from blood, obtained in a trial of the OX40 agonist ivuxolimab. These receptors were taken from an adult with an advanced solid tumor such as melanoma, head and neck, liver or kidney cancer.

This sequence joins TRBV7-9 and TRBJ1-6, with D perhaps matching TRBD1 (5 bases). The CDR3 has 14 amino acids. Trimming took 4 bases from V and 7 from J, leaving 11 bases between them. Germline V gene sequence: CDR1 SEHNR, CDR2 FQNEAQ (reference sequence). This CDR3 reads CASSSAGLNSPLHF. The CDR3 DNA is TGTGCCAGCAGCTCTGCGGGACTAAATTCACCCCTCCACTTT.

This clone was observed a few times. The V call is TRBV30, the J call TRBJ1-1; D call uncertain. The CDR3 totals 12 residues. V lost 3 bases and J lost 1, with 6 bases in between. CDR1 is GTSNPN and CDR2 is SVGIG in the germline V gene (reference sequence). CDR3 region: CAWSLGNTEAFF. CDR3 coding DNA: TGTGCCTGGAGCCTAGGGAACACTGAAGCTTTCTTT.

The CDR3: CASTVLGGVSSTDTQYF. CDR3 DNA: TGTGCCAGCACCGTTTTAGGGGGAGTGTCTAGCACAGATACGCAGTATTTT. The chain employs TRBV11-2 and TRBJ2-3, with D possibly matching TRBD1 (6 bases). The V end was cut by 7 bases, the J end by 0 bases, with 20 bases between. CDR1 is SGHAT, CDR2 FQNNGV, per germline. This CDR3 spans 17 amino acids.

J is TRBJ2-1 and V is TRBV5-1; maybe TRBD2 (5 bases). V was cut by 4 bases and J by 0 bases, with 11 bases left in between. Germline CDR1 is SGHRS and CDR2 is YFSETQ. The CDR3 consists of 15 residues. CDR3 region: CASSVLGSSYNEQFF. The CDR3 region has the DNA TGCGCCAGCAGCGTACTAGGGAGCTCCTACAATGAGCAGTTCTTC.

This clone appeared a few times. The rearrangement joins TRBV4-2 to TRBJ1-1; D remains ambiguous. The CDR3 consists of 17 residues. Per the germline V gene, CDR1 is LGHNA and CDR2 is YNFKEQ. The V end lost 0 bases, the J end lost 4 bases, and 18 bases lay between the germline ends. CDR3: CASSQEIWLAEGTEAFF. In DNA, the CDR3 is TGTGCCAGCAGCCAAGAAATTTGGCTGGCTGAGGGCACTGAAGCTTTCTTT.